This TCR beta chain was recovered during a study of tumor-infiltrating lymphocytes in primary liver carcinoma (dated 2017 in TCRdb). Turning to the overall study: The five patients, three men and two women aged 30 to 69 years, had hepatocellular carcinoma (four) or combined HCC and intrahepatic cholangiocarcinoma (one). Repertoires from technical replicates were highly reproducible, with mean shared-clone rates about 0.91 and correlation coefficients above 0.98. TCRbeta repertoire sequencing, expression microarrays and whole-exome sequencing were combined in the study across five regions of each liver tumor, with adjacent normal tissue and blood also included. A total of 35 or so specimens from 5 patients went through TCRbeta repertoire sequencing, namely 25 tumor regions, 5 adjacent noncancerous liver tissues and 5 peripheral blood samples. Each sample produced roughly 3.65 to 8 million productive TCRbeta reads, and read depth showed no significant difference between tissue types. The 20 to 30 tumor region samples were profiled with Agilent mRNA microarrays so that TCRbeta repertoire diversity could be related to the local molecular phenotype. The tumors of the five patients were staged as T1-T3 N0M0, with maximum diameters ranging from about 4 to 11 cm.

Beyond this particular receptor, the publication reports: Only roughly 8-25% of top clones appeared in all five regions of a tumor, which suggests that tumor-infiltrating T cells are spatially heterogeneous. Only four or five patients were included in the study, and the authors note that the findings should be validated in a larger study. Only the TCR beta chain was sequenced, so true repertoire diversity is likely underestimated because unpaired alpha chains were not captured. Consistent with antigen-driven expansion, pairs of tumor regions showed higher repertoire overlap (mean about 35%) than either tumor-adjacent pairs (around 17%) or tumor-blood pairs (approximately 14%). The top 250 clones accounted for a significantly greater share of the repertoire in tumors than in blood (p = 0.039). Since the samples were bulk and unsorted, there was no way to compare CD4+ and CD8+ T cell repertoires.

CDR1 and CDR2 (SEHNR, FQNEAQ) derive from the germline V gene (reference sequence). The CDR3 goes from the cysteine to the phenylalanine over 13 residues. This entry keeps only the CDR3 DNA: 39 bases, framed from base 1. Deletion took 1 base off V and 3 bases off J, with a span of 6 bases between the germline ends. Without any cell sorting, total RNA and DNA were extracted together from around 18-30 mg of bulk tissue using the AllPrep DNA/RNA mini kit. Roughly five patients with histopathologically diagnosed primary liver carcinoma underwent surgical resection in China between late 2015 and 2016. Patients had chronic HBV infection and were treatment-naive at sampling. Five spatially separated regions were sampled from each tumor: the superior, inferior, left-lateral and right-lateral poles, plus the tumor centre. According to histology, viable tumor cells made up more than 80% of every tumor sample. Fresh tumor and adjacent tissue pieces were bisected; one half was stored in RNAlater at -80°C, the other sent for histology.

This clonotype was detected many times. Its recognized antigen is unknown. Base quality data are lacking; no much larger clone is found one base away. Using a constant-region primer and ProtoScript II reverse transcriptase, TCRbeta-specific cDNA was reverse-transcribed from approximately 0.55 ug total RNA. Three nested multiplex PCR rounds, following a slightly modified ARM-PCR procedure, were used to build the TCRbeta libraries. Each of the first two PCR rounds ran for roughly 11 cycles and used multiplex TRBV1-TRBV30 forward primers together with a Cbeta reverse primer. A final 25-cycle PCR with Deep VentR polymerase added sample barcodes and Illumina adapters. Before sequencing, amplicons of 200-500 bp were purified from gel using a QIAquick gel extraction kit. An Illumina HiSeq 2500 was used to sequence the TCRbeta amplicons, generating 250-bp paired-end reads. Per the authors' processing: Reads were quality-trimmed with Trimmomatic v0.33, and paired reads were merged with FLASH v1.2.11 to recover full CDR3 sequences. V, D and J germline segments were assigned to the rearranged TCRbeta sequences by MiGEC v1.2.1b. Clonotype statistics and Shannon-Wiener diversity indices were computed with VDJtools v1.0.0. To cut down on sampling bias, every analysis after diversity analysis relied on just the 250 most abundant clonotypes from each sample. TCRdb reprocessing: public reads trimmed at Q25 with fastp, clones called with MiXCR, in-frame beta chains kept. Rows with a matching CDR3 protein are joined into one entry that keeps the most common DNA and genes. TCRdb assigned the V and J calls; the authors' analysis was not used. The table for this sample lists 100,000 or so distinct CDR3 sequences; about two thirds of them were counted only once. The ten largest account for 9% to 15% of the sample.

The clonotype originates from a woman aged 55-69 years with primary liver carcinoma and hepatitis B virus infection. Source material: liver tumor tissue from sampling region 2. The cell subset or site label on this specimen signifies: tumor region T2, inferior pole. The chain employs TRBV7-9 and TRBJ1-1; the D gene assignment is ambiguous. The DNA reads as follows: TGTGCCAGCAGCTTAGGAGGCCACACTGAAGCTTTCTTT. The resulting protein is CASSLGGHTEAFF.